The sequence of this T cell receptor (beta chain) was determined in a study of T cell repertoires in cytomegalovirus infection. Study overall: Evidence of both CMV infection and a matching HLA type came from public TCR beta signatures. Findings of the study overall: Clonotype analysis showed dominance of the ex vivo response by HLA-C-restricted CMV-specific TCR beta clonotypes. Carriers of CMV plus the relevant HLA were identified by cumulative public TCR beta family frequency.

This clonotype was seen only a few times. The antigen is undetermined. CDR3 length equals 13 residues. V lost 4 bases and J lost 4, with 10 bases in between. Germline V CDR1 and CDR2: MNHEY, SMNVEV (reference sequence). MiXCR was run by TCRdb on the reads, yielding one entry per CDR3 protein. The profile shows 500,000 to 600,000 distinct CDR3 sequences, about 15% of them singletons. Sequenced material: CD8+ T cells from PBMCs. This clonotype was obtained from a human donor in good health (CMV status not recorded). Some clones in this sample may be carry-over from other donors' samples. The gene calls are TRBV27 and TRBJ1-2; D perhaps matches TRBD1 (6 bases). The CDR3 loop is CASSSTGLYGYTF. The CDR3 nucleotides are TGTGCCAGCAGTTCTACAGGGCTCTATGGCTACACCTTC.